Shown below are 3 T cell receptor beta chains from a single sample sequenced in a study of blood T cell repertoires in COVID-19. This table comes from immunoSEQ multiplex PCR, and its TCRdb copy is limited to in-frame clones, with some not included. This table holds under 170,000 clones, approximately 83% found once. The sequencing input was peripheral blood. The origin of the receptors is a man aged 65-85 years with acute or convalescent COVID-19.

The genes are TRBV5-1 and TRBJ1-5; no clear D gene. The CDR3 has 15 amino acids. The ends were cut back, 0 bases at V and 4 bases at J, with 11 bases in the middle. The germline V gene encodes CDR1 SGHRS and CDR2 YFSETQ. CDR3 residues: CASSLEGSGNQPQHF. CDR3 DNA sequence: TGCGCCAGCAGCTTGGAGGGATCGGGGAATCAGCCCCAGCATTTT.

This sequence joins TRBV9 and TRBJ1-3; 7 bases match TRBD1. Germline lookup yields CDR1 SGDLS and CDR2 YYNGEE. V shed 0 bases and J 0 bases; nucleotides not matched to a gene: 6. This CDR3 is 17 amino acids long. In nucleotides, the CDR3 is TGTGCCAGCAGCGTAGCTGGAGGGGGCGTCTCTGGAAACACCATATATTTT. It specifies CASSVAGGGVSGNTIYF.

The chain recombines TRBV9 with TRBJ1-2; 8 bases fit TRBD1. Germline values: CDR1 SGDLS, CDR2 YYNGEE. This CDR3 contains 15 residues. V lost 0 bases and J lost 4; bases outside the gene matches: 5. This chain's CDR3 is CASSVEDRGRYGYTF. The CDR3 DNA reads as TGTGCCAGCAGCGTAGAAGACAGGGGCCGCTATGGCTACACCTTC.